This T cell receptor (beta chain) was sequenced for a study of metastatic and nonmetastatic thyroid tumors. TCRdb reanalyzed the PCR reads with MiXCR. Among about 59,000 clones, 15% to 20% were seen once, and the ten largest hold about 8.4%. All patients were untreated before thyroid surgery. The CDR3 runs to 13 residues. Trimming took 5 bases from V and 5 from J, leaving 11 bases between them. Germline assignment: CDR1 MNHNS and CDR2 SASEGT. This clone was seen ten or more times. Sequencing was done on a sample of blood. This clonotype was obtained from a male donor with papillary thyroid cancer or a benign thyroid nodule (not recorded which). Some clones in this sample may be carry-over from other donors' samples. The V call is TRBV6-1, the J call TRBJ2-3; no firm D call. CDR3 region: CASSIQSEDTQYF. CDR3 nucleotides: TGTGCCAGCAGTATCCAGTCTGAAGATACGCAGTATTTT.